The present TCR beta chain was sequenced within a study of pediatric ulcerative colitis. One to two pinch biopsies were taken from the rectum during colonoscopy. After removal of 3 bases from V and 6 bases from J, the junction contained 9 bases not matched to a gene. Germline V gives CDR1 SGHRS, CDR2 YFSETQ. This CDR3 comprises 14 residues. The protocol was immunoSEQ multiplex PCR, while the TCRdb copy is restricted to in-frame clones and leaves out a portion. The table includes more than 15,000 clones, around 70% detected once. The TCR sequence derives from a girl aged 5-17 years with moderate ulcerative colitis. V gene TRBV5-1 combines with J gene TRBJ2-7; 7 nucleotides align to TRBD1. The sample comprised gut tissue. The CDR3 reads CASSSGDRVGEQYF. DNA of the CDR3: TGCGCCAGCAGCTCGGGCGACAGGGTAGGCGAGCAGTACTTC.